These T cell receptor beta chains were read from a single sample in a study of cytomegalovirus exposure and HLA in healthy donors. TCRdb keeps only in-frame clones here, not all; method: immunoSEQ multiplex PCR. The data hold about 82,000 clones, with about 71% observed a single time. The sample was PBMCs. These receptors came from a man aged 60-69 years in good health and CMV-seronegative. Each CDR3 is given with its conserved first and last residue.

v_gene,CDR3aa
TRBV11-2,CASSFGGLGISSYEQYF
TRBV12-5,CAPTEGYGYTF
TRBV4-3,CASSQEPPTGGRGQPQHF
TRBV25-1,CASSDVRRGQGSEQFF
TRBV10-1,CASSEGTSGNEQYF
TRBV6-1,CASSDRGGVENIQYF
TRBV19,CASSRAGRTGGVDNEQFF
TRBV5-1,CASSFTAGGPETQYF
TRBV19,CASTRGLAGQETQYF
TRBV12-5,CASGDPYGGKKTQYF
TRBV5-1,CASSLVGQGLGTGELFF
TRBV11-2,CASSLAGGDVFF
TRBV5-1,CASSQGTQETQYF
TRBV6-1,CASPGRGGETQYF
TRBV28,CASENGPNEKLFF
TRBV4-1,CASSQDNSLIYEQYF
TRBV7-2,CASSLPSGWEQYF
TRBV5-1,CASKPERETSFAQYF
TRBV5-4,CASSLARRQGHEQYF
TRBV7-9,CASSSQGSETQYF
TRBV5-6,CASSPSGFSPLHF
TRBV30,CAWSGGQQEKLFF
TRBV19,CASSPKPIAGGTDTQYF
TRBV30,CAWSGESGKLFF
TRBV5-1,CASSYIRGEQFF
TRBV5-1,CASSPRSGQDGNEQFF
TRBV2,CASIHDSSDEQYF
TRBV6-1,CASSDTGINQPQHF
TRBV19,CASSPRGRDNEKLFF
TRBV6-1,CASSRTEGVYEQYF
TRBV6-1,CAINRVDTEAFF
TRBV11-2,CASSPRGAVPNNEQFF
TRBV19,CASSSGTSTDTQYF
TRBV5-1,CASSPGTDTQYF
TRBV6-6,CASSYSPVSGANVLTF
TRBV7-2,CASSSLAGGYNEQFF
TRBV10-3,CATAGTGDYEQYF
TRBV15,CATSRDPTPREGYTF
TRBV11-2,CASSLGSGGNYNEQFF
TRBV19,CASAPEEGSGANVLTF
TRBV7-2,CASSLAPLTGRGYTF
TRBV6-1,CASTGTAYNEQFF
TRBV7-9,CASSTSGPAGANVLTF
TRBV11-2,CASSDSGRGVWYNEQFF
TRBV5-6,CASSQTGVGSYNEQFF
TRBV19,CASSTTSGQPQHF
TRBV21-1,CATHRNSPLHF
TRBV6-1,CASWTGLAPYEQYF